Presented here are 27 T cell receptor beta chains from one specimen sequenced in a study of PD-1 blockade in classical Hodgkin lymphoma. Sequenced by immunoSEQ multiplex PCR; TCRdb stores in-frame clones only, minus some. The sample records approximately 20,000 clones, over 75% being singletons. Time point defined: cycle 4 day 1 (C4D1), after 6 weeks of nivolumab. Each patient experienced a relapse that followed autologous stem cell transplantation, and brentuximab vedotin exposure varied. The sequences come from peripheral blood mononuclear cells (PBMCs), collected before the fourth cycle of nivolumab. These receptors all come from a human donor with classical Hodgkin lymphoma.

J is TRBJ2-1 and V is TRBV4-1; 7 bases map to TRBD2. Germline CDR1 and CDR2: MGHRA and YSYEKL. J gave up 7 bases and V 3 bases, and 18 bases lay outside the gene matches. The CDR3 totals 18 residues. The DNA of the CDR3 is TGCGCCAGCAGCCAGATTGGGGAACTAGCGCCGGCGGGGAATGAGCAGTTCTTC. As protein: CASSQIGELAPAGNEQFF.

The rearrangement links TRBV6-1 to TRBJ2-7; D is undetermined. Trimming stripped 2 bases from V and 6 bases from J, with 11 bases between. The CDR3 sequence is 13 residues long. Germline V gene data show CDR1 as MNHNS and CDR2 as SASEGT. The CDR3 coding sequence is TGTGCCAGCAGTGAACCTCCGGGCCGCGAGCAGTACGTC. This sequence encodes CASSEPPGREQYV.

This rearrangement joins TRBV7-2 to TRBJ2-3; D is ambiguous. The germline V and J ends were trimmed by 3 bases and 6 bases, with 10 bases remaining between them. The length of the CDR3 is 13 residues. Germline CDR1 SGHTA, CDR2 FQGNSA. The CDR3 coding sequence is TGTGCCAGCAGCTTTTTGCGTACGGATACGCAGTATTTT. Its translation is CASSFLRTDTQYF.

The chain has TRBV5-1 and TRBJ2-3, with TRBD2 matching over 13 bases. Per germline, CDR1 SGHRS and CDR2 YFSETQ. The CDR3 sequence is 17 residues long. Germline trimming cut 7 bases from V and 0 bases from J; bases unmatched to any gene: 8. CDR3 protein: CASRRWGLAGSTDTQYF. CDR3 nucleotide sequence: TGCGCCAGCCGCAGGTGGGGACTAGCGGGAAGCACAGATACGCAGTATTTT.

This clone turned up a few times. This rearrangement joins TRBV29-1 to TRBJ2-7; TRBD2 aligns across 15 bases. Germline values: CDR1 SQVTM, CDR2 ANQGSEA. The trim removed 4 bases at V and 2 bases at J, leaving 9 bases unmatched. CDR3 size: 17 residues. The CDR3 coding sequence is TGCAGCGTTGTCTCCGGGACTAGCGGGAGGTGGGCCTACGAGCAGTACTTC. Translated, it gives CSVVSGTSGRWAYEQYF.

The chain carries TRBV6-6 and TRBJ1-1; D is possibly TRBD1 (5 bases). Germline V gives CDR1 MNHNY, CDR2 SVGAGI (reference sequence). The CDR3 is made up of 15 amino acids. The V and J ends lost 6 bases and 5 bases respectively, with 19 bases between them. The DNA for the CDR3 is TGTGCCAGCAGCCAGGCACCTCAGGGAGGGACTGAAGCTTTCTTT. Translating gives CASSQAPQGGTEAFF.

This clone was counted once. The chain's CDR3 is CASSAGQALTGELFF. The CDR3 DNA sequence: TGTGCCAGCAGTGCCGGACAGGCCCTCACCGGGGAGCTGTTTTTT. This rearrangement joins TRBV6-1 to TRBJ2-2; 7 bases match TRBD1. The length of the CDR3 is 15 residues. V shed 4 bases and J 4 bases; nucleotides not matched to a gene: 6. CDR1 is MNHNS and CDR2 is SASEGT in the germline V gene.

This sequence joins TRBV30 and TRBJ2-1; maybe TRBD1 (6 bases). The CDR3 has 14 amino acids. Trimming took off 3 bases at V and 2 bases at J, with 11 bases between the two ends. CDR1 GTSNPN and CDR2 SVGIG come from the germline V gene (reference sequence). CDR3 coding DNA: TGTGCCTGGAGCGAGGGGGTCCCCTACAATGAGCAGTTCTTC. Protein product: CAWSEGVPYNEQFF.

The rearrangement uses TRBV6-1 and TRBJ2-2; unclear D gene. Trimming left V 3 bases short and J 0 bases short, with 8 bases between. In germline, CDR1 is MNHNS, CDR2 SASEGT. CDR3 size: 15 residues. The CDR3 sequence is CASSELKANTGELFF. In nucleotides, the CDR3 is TGTGCCAGCAGTGAGCTCAAAGCGAACACCGGGGAGCTGTTTTTT.

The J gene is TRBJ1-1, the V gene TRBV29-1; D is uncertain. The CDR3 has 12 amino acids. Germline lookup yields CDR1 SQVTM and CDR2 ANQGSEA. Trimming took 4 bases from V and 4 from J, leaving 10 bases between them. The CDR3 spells CSVGRSGTEAFF. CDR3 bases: TGCAGCGTTGGACGGTCGGGCACTGAAGCTTTCTTT.

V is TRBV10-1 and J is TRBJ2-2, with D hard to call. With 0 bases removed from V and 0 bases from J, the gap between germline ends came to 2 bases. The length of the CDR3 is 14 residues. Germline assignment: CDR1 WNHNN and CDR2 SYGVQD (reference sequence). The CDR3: CASSESPNTGELFF. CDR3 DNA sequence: TGCGCCAGCAGTGAGTCGCCGAACACCGGGGAGCTGTTTTTT.

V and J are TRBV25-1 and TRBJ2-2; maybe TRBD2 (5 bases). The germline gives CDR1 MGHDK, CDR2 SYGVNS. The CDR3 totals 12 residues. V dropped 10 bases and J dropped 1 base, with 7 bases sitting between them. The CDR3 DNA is TGTGCCATCCGGGGGAACACCGGGGAGCTGTTTTTT. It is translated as CAIRGNTGELFF.

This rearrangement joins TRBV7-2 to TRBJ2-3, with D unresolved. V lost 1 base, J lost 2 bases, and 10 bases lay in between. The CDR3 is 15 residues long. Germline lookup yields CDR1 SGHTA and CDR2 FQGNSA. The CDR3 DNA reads TGTGCCAGCAGCTTAGATGGCTCCAACACAGATACGCAGTATTTT. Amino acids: CASSLDGSNTDTQYF.

CDR3 sequence (DNA): TGCGCCAGCAGCCAGGGGACATGGAATTCACCCCTCCACTTT. As protein: CASSQGTWNSPLHF. V is TRBV4-3 and J is TRBJ1-6; D is perhaps TRBD1 (6 bases). CDR3 length: 14 amino acids. V gave up 3 bases and J gave up 7 bases, with 10 bases separating them. Germline lookup yields CDR1 LGHNA and CDR2 YSLEER.

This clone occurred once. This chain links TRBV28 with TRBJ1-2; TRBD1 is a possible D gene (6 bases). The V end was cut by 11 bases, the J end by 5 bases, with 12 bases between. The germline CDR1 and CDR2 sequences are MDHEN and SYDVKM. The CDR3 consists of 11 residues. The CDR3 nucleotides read TGTGCCGCAGGGACAAAATATGGCTACACCTTC. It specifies CAAGTKYGYTF.

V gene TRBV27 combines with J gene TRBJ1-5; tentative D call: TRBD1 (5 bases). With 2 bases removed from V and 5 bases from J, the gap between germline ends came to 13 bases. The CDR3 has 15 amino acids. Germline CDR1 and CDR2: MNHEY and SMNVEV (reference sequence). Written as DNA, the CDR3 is TGTGCCAGCAGTTTAGGCGGCAGGGAGTATCAGCCCCAGCATTTT. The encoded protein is CASSLGGREYQPQHF.

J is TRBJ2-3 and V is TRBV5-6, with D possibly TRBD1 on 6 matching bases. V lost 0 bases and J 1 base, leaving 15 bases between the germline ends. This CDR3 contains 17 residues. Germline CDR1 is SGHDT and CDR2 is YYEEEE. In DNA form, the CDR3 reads TGTGCCAGCAGCTTGGCCTACAGGGAGACGGGCACAGATACGCAGTATTTT. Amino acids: CASSLAYRETGTDTQYF.

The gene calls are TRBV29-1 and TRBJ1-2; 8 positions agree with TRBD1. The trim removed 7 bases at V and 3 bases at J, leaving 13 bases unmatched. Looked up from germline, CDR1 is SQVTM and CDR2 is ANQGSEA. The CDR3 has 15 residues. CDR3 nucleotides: TGCAGCGCGGAGACCGGGACAGGCAACGACTATGGCTACACCTTC. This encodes CSAETGTGNDYGYTF.

CDR3 protein: CASSPNPAGELFF. The CDR3 nucleotides read TGTGCCAGCTCACCGAACCCCGCCGGGGAGCTGTTTTTT. The gene calls are TRBV18 and TRBJ2-2; the D is unclear. In germline, CDR1 is KGHSH, CDR2 LQKENI. This CDR3 contains 13 residues. V lost 3 bases and J 6 bases, leaving 8 bases between the germline ends.

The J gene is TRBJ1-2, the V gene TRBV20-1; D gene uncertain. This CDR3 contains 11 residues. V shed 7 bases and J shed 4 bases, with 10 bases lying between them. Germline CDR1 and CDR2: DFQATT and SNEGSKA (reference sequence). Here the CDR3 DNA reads TGCAGTGGTCCGGGATCCTATGGCTACACCTTC. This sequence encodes CSGPGSYGYTF.

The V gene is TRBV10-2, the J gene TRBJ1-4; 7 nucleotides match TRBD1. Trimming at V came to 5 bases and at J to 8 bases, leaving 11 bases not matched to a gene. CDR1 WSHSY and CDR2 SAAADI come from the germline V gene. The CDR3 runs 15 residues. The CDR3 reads CASSSYRQGPEKLFF. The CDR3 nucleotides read TGCGCCAGCAGTAGCTATAGACAGGGACCCGAAAAACTGTTTTTT.

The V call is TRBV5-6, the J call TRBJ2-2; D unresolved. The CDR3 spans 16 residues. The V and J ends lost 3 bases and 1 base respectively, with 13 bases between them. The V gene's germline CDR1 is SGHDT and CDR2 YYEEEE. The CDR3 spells CASSYLGRKNTGELFF. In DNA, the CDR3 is TGTGCCAGCAGCTACTTGGGCCGGAAGAACACCGGGGAGCTGTTTTTT.

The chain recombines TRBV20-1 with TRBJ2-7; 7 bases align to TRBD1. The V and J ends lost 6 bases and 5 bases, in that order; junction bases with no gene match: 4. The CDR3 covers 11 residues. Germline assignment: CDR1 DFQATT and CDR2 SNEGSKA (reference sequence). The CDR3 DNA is TGCAGTGCCAGACAGGGCCACGAGCAGTACGTC. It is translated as CSARQGHEQYV.

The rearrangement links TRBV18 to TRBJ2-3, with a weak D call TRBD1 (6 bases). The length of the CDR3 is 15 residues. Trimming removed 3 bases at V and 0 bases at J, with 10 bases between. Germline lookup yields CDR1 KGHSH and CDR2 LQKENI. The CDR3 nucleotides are TGTGCCAGCTCACCCGACAGGTCTAGCACAGATACGCAGTATTTT. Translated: CASSPDRSSTDTQYF.

In nucleotides, the CDR3 is TGTGCCAGCAGCTCAGGGGGGCTGAACCTCCACTTT. Translating it yields CASSSGGLNLHF. V usage is TRBV6-6 and J usage is TRBJ1-6; 7 positions match TRBD1. This CDR3 contains 12 residues. CDR1 and CDR2 (germline): MNHNY, SVGAGI (reference sequence). V was pared by 6 bases and J by 15 bases, with 8 bases of the junction left unmatched.

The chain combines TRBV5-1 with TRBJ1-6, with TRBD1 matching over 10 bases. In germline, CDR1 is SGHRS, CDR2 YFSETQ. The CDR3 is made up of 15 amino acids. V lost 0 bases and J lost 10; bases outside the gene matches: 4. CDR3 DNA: TGCGCCAGCAGCTTGGGGGGACAGGGGAGGTCACCCCTCCACTTT. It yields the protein CASSLGGQGRSPLHF.

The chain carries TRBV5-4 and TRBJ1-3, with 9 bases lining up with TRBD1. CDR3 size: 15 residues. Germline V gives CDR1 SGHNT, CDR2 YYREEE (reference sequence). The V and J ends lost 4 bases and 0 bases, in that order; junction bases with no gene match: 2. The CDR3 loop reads CASSTGGNSGNTIYF. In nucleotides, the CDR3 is TGTGCCAGCAGCACAGGGGGCAACTCTGGAAACACCATATATTTT.